This TCR beta chain originates from a study of shared T cell receptors in the human thymus. The CDR3 sequence is 15 residues long. Germline trimming cut 5 bases from V and 2 bases from J; bases unmatched to any gene: 7. Germline assignment: CDR1 MNHEY and CDR2 SMNVEV (reference sequence). Method: immunoSEQ multiplex PCR; TCRdb's copy keeps in-frame clones and lacks some. The table records 630,000 or so clones, over 75% of them present only once. The same specimen was also included in a second study, on human thymus T cells. In that study: Biased V and J segment usage appeared in thymus and peripheral blood. Highly overlapping thymic repertoires in unrelated individuals were reported by related research.

The rearrangement joins TRBV27 to TRBJ2-7; 9 positions match TRBD1. This clonotype originated in a boy under two years old with a congenital heart defect. Specimen: thymocytes. The CDR3 spells CASSPRQGGPYEQYF. As DNA, the CDR3 is TGTGCCAGCAGTCCCCGACAGGGGGGCCCCTACGAGCAGTACTTC.